This T cell receptor (beta chain) was identified during a study of blood T cell repertoires in COVID-19. At the level of the study: The United States, Italy and Spain were the sources of the acute and convalescent COVID-19 samples. Nucleic acid was either cDNA or gDNA, and it came from T cells, B-cell-depleted T cells, or PBMCs.

In the original processing: Cell counts per sample came from amplifying reference gene primers. TCRdb keeps only in-frame clones here, not all; method: immunoSEQ multiplex PCR. V, J and clone size were drawn from that table, and D and trimming were deduced from the DNA. The top ten hold 4.4% of the sample, which has roughly 200,000 clones, about 86% seen once. Trimming removed 3 bases at V and 5 bases at J, with 12 bases between. There are 14 residues in the CDR3. Germline CDR1 and CDR2: LNHDA and SQIVND (reference sequence). V usage is TRBV19 and J usage is TRBJ2-3; D is possibly TRBD1 (6 bases). Sequencing was performed on peripheral blood. The TCR originated in a man aged 50-60 years with active or convalescent COVID-19. The CDR3 region has the DNA TGTGCCAGTAGTATCACAGGGTCGGAAGATACGCAGTATTTT. This codes for CASSITGSEDTQYF.